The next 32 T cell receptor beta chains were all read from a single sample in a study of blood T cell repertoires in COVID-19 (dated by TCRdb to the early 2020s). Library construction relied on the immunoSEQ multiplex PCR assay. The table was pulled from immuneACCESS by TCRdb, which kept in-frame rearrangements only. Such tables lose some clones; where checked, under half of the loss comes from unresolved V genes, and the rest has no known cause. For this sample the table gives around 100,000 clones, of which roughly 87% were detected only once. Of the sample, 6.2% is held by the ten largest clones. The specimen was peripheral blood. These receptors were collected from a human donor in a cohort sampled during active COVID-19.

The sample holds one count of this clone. In DNA, the CDR3 is TGTGCCAGCAGTTTATGGGCCAGGGTGTTCTACGAGCAGTACTTC. It encodes CASSLWARVFYEQYF. The rearrangement links TRBV28 to TRBJ2-7; D might be TRBD1 (5 bases). The CDR3 spans 15 residues. V was trimmed by 0 bases and J by 3 bases, leaving 12 bases between them. Germline CDR1 MDHEN, CDR2 SYDVKM.

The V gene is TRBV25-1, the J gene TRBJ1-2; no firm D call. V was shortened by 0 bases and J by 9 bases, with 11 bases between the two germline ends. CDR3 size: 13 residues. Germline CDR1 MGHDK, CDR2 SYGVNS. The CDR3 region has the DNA TGTGCCAGCAGTGAATATGAAGCTGAGAGCTACACCTTC. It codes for CASSEYEAESYTF.

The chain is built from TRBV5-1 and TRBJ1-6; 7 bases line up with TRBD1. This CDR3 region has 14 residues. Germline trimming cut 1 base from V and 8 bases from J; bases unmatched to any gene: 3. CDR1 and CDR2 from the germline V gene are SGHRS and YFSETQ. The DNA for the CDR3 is TGCGCCAGCAGCTTGTCAGGGGGTGATTCACCCCTCCACTTT. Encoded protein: CASSLSGGDSPLHF. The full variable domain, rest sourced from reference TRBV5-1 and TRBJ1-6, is KAGVTQTPRYLIKTRGQQVTLSCSPISGHRSVSWYQQTPGQGLQFLFEYFSETQRNKGNFPGRFSGRQFSNSRSEMNVSTLELGDSALYLCASSLSGGDSPLHFGNGTRLTVT.

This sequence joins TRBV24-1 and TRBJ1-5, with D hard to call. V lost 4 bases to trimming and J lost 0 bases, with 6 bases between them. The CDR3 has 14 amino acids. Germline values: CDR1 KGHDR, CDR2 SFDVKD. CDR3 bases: TGTGCCACCAGTGACCCCGGTAGCAATCAGCCCCAGCATTTT. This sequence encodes CATSDPGSNQPQHF.

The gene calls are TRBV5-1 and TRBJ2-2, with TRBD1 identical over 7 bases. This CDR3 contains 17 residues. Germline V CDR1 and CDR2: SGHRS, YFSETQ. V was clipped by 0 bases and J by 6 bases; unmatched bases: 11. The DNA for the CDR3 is TGCGCCAGCAGCTTGGCCTTGACAGGGTTTCTCGCCGGGGAGCTGTTTTTT. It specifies CASSLALTGFLAGELFF.

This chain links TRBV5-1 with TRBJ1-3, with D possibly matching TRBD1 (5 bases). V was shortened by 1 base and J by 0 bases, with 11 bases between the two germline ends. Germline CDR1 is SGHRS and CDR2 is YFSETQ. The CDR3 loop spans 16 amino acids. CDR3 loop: CASSLSDSSSGNTIYF. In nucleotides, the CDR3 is TGCGCCAGCAGCTTGTCTGACAGTTCCTCTGGAAACACCATATATTTT. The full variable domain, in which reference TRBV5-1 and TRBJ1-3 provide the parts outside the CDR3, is KAGVTQTPRYLIKTRGQQVTLSCSPISGHRSVSWYQQTPGQGLQFLFEYFSETQRNKGNFPGRFSGRQFSNSRSEMNVSTLELGDSALYLCASSLSDSSSGNTIYFGEGSWLTVV.

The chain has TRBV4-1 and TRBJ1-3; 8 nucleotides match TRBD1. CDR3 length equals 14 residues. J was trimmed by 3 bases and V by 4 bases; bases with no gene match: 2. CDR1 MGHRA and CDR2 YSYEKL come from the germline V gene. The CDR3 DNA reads TGCGCCAGCAGCCGGACAGGGTTTGGAAACACCATATATTTT. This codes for CASSRTGFGNTIYF.

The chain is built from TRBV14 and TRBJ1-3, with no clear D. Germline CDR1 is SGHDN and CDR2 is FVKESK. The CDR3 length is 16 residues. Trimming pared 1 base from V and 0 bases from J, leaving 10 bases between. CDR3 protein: CASSQGPGSSGNTIYF. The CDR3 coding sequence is TGTGCCAGCAGCCAAGGGCCGGGAAGCTCTGGAAACACCATATATTTT.

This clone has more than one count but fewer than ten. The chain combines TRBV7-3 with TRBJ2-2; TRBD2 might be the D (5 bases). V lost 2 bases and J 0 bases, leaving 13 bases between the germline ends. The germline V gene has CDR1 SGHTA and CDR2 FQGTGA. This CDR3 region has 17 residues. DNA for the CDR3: TGTGCCAGCAGCTTATATGGAGGACCAGCGAACACCGGGGAGCTGTTTTTT. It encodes CASSLYGGPANTGELFF.

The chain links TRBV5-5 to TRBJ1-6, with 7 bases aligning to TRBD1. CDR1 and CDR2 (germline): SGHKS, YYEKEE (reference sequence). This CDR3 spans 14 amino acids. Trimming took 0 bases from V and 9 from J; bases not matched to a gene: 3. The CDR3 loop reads CASSLGQGTSPLHF. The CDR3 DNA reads TGTGCCAGCAGCTTGGGACAGGGTACTTCACCCCTCCACTTT.

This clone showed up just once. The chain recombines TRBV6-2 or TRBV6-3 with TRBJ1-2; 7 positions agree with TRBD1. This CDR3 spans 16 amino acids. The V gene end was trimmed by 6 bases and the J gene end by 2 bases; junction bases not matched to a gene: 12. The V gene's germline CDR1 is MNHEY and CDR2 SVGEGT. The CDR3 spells CASSPDRVVWNYGYTF. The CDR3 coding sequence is TGTGCCAGCAGCCCTGACAGGGTGGTTTGGAACTATGGCTACACCTTC.

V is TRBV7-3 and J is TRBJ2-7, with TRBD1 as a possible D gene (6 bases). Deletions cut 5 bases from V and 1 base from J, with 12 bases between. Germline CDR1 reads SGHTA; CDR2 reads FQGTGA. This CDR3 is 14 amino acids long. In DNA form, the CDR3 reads TGTGCCAGCAGCCAGGGAAGGGGGTCCTACGAGCAGTACTTC. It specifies CASSQGRGSYEQYF.

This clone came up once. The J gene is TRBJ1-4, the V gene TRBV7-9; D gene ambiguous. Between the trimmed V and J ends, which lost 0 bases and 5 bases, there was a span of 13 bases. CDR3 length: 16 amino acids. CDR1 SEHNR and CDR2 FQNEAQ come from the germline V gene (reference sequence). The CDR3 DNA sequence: TGTGCCAGCAGCTTAGCGAGGGAGGACGCGAATGAAAAACTGTTTTTT. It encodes CASSLAREDANEKLFF.

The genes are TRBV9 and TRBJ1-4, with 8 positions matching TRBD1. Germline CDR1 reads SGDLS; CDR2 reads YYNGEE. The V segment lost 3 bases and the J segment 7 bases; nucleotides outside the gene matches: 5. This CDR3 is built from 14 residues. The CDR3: CASSETDRAEKLFF. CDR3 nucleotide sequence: TGTGCCAGCAGCGAGACGGACAGGGCTGAAAAACTGTTTTTT.

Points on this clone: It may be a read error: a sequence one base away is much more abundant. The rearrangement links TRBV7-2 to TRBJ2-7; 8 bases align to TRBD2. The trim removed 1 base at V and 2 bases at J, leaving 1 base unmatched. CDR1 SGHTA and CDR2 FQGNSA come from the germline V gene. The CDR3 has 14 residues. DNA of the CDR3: TGTGCCAGCAGCTTAGTGGGACTAGCCTACGAGCAGTACTTC. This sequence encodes CASSLVGLAYEQYF.

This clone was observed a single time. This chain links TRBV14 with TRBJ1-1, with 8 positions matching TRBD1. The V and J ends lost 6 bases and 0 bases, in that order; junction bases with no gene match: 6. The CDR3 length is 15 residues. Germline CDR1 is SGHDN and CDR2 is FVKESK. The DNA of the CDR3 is TGTGCCAGCAGTCGTCTCAGGGGGCTGAACACTGAAGCTTTCTTT. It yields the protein CASSRLRGLNTEAFF.

The CDR3 DNA is TGTGCCAGCAGCCAAAAGACGGGACTAGCGGGAGGGCCTCCCGTCTTAGATACGCAGTATTTT. This gives the protein CASSQKTGLAGGPPVLDTQYF. The V and J genes are TRBV4-2 and TRBJ2-3; 16 nucleotides agree with TRBD2. The CDR3 is made up of 21 amino acids. J gave up 5 bases and V 2 bases, and 16 bases lay outside the gene matches. Germline-derived CDR1 and CDR2 are LGHNA and YNFKEQ.

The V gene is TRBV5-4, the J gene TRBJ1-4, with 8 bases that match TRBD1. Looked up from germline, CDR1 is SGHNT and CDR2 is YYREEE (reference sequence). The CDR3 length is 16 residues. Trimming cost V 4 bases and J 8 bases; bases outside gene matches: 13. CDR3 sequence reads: CASSDAETGVGEKLFF. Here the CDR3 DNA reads TGTGCCAGCAGCGATGCGGAGACAGGGGTCGGGGAAAAACTGTTTTTT. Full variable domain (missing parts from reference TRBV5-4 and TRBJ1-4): ETGVTQSPTHLIKTRGQQVTLRCSSQSGHNTVSWYQQALGQGPQFIFQYYREEENGRGNFPPRFSGLQFPNYSSELNVNALELDDSALYLCASSDAETGVGEKLFFGSGTQLSVL.

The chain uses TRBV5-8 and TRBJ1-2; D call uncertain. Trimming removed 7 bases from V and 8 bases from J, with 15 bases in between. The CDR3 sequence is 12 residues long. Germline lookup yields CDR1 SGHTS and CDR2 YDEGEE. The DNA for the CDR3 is TGTGCCAGCCGGCGGGTGTCGGACGGCTACACCTTC. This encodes CASRRVSDGYTF. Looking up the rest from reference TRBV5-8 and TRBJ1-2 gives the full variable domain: EAGVTQSPTHLIKTRGQQATLRCSPISGHTSVYWYQQALGLGLQFLLWYDEGEERNRGNFPPRFSGRQFPNYSSELNVNALELEDSALYLCASRRVSDGYTFGSGTRLTVV.

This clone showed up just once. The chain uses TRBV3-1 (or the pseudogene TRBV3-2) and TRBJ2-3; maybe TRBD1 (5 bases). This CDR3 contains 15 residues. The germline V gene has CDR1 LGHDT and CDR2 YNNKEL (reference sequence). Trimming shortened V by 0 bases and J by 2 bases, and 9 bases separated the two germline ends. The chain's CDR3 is CASSQDGATTDTQYF. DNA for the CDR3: TGTGCCAGCAGCCAAGATGGGGCTACCACAGATACGCAGTATTTT.

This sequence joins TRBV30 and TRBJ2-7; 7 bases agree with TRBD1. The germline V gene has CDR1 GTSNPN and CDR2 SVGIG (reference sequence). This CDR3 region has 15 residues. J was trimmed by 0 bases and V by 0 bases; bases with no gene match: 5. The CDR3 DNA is TGTGCCTGGAGTGTAGTCTCAGGGGGCTCCTACGAGCAGTACTTC. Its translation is CAWSVVSGGSYEQYF.

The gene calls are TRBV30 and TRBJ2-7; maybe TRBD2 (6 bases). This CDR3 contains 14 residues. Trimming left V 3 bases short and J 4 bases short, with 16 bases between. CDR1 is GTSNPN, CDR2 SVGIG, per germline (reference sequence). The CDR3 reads CAWRGRRTIYEQYF. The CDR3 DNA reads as TGTGCCTGGAGGGGCAGGCGGACTATTTACGAGCAGTACTTC.

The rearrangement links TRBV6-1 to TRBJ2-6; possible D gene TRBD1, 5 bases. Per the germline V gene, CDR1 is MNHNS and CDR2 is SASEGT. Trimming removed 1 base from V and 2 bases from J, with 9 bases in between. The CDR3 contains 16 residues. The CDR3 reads CASSEETGTGANVLTF. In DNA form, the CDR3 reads TGTGCCAGCAGTGAAGAAACAGGTACTGGGGCCAACGTCCTGACTTTC.

CDR3 sequence: CASTRTGGLQETQYF. CDR3 bases: TGTGCCAGCACCCGGACAGGGGGCCTCCAAGAGACCCAGTACTTC. The chain carries TRBV6-5 and TRBJ2-5; 11 positions match TRBD1. Germline CDR1 and CDR2: MNHEY and SVGAGI. This CDR3 region has 15 residues. J was trimmed by 1 base and V by 7 bases; bases with no gene match: 5.

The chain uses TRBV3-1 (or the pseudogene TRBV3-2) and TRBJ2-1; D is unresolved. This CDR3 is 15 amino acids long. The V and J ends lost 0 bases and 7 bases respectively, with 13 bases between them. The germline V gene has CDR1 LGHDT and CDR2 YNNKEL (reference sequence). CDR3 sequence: CASSQEATLRNEQFF. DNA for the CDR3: TGTGCCAGCAGCCAAGAAGCGACCCTTCGGAATGAGCAGTTCTTC.

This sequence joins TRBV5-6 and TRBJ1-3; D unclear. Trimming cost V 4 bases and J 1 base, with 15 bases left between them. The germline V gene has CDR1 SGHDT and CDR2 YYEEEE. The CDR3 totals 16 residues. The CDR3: CASSPRSVSSGNTIYF. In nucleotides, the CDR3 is TGTGCCAGCAGCCCGCGTAGTGTATCGTCTGGAAACACCATATATTTT.

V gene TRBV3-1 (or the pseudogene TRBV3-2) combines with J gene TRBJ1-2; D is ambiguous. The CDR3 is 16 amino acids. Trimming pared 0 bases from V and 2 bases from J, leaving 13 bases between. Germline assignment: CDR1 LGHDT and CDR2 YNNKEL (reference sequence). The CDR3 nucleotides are TGTGCCAGCAGCCAAGATTTACTGATACAGAACTATGGCTACACCTTC. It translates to CASSQDLLIQNYGYTF.

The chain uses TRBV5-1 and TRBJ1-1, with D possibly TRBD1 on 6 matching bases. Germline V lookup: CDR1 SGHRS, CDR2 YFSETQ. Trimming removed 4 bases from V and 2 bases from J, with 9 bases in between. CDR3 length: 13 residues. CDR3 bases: TGCGCCAGCAGCACGGGACAAAACACTGAAGCTTTCTTT. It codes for CASSTGQNTEAFF.

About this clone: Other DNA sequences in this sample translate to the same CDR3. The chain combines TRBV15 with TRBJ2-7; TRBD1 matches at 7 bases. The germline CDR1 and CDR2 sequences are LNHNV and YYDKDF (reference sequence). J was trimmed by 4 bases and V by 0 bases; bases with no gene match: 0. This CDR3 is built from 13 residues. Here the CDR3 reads CATSRDRGYEQYF. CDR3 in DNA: TGTGCCACCAGCAGAGACAGGGGGTACGAGCAGTACTTC.

CDR3 in amino acids: CASSLESILAGKIYNEQFF. CDR3 bases: TGTGCCAGCAGCTTAGAGTCGATTTTGGCGGGGAAAATCTACAATGAGCAGTTCTTC. This rearrangement joins TRBV11-3 to TRBJ2-1, with D possibly being TRBD2 (6 bases). This CDR3 comprises 19 residues. Trimming pared 0 bases from V and 3 bases from J, leaving 21 bases between. Germline CDR1 reads SGHNT; CDR2 reads YENEEA.

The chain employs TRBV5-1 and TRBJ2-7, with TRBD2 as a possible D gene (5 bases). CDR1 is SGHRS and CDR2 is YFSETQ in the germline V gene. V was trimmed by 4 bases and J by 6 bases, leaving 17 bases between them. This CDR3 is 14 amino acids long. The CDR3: CASSQSGSSGEQYF. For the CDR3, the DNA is TGCGCCAGCAGCCAATCGGGGTCCTCCGGCGAGCAGTACTTC.

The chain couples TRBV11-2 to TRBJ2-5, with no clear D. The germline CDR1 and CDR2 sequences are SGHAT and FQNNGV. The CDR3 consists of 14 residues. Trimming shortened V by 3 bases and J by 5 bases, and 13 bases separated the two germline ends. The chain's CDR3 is CASSLLGPAETQYF. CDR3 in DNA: TGTGCCAGCAGCTTGCTTGGGCCAGCCGAGACCCAGTACTTC.